Sequencing of this T cell receptor beta chain was carried out in a study of technical replicates of blood from several donors. The CDR3 is 15 residues long. V trimming: 3 bases; J trimming: 6 bases; junction bases outside the gene matches: 7. Germline-derived CDR1 and CDR2 are MDHEN and SYDVKM. This table comes from immunoSEQ multiplex PCR, and its TCRdb copy is limited to in-frame clones, with some not included. The table records about 13,000 clones, 70% to 90% of them present only once. This chain joins TRBV28 and TRBJ2-1, with 8 bases matching TRBD2. The TCR originated in a human donor in good health. The sequenced sample was PBMCs. The CDR3 region is CASSLAAGGVNEQFF. The CDR3 DNA follows: TGTGCCAGCAGTTTGGCCGCGGGGGGAGTCAATGAGCAGTTCTTC.